One and the same sample provided the 4 T cell receptor beta chains below, sequenced in a study of T-cell reconstitution after alpha-beta-depleted transplantation in children. This sample's TCRbeta library carried unique molecular identifier barcodes. TCRdb reprocessed the PCR reads via MiXCR and lists one record per CDR3 protein. The data contain some 600,000 distinct CDR3 sequences, 16% of them seen just once; the ten biggest clones take up 1.1%. Sequenced here: PBMCs from the stem cell graft donor, sampled from the stem cell graft. All receptors come from a human donor who donated a stem cell graft to a child with acute myeloid leukemia.

The rearrangement uses TRBV12-3 or TRBV12-4 and TRBJ1-2, with 7 bases lining up with TRBD1. After removal of 5 bases from V and 4 bases from J, the junction contained 4 bases not matched to a gene. The length of the CDR3 is 13 residues. CDR3 in amino acids: CASSGTAGYGYTF. CDR3 DNA: TGTGCCAGCAGTGGGACAGCGGGCTATGGCTACACCTTC.

The sample holds many counts of this clonotype. This chain uses TRBV12-3 or TRBV12-4 with TRBJ2-6; possibly TRBD1 for D (6 bases). CDR3 length equals 15 residues. V was pared by 5 bases and J by 2 bases, with 10 bases between. The CDR3: CASSTNRAGANVLTF. The CDR3 nucleotides read TGTGCCAGCAGTACAAACAGGGCTGGGGCCAACGTCCTGACTTTC.

In this sample, this clonotype turned up many times. The chain is built from TRBV20-1 and TRBJ1-4; perhaps TRBD1 as D (6 bases). The CDR3 totals 12 residues. The germline V gene encodes CDR1 DFQATT and CDR2 SNEGSKA (reference sequence). CDR3 nucleotide sequence: TGCAGAACAGGGCCGCGGAATGAAAAACTGTTTTTT. Its protein is CRTGPRNEKLFF.

This clonotype was seen many times. The chain recombines TRBV20-1 with TRBJ2-3, with D maybe TRBD2 (5 bases). CDR3 length equals 14 residues. Germline V gene lookup returns CDR1 DFQATT and CDR2 SNEGSKA (reference sequence). V was clipped by 6 bases and J by 1 base, with 14 bases between them. The CDR3 coding sequence is TGCAGTGCCTCCTTAGTCGGGGGCACAGATACGCAGTATTTT. This gives the protein CSASLVGGTDTQYF.